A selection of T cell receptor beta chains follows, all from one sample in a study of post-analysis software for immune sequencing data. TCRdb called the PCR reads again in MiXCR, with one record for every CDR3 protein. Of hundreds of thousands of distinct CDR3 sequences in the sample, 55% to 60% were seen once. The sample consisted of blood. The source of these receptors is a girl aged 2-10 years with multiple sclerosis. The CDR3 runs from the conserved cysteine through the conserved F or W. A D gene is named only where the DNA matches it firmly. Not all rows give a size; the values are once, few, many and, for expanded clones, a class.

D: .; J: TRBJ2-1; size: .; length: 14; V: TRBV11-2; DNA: TGTGCCAGCAGGGGGATAGAACCCTACAATGAGCAGTTCTTC; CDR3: CASRGIEPYNEQFF
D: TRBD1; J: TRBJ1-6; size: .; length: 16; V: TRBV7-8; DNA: TGTGCCAGCAGCCAACGAACACAGGGGGAGTGGTCACCCCTCCACTTT; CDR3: CASSQRTQGEWSPLHF
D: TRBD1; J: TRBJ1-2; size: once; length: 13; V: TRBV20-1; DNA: TGCAGTGCCAACAGGGGGCCCGACTATGGCTACACCTTC; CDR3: CSANRGPDYGYTF
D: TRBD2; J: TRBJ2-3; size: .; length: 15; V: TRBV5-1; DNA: TGCGCCAGCAGCTCGGGACTAGCGGGAATGGATACGCAGTATTTT; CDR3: CASSSGLAGMDTQYF
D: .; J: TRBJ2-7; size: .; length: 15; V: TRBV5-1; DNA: TGCGCCAGCAGCTTGCTGGCGGGTCGGACCTACGAGCAGTACTTC; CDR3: CASSLLAGRTYEQYF
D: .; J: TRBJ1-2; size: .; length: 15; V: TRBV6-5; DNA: TGTGCCAGCAGTACTCCTGTGGCCAGGGGATATGGCTACACCTTC; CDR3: CASSTPVARGYGYTF
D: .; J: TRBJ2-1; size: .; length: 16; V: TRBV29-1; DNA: TGCAGCGTTGAGGGGGCGGCGGGGAGATCCTACAATGAGCAGTTCTTC; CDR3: CSVEGAAGRSYNEQFF
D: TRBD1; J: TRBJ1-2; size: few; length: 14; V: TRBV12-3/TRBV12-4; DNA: TGTGCCAGCAGTTTAAACAGGGGGCTTTATGGCTACACCTTC; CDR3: CASSLNRGLYGYTF
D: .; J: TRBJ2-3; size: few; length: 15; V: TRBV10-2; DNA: TGCGCCAGCAGTGGGAGCAGAAACCCCACAGATACGCAGTATTTT; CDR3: CASSGSRNPTDTQYF
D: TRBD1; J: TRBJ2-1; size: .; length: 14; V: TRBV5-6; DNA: TGTGCCAGCAGCTTCGGGACAGGGGTCGGTGAGCAGTTCTTC; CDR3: CASSFGTGVGEQFF
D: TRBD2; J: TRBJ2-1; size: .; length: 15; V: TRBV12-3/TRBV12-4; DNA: TGTGCCAGCAGCGTTAGCGGGAGACCAAACAATGAGCAGTTCTTC; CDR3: CASSVSGRPNNEQFF
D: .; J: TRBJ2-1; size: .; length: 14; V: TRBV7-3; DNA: TGTGCCAGCAGCCGCGGCTTCTCCTACAATGAGCAGTTCTTC; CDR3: CASSRGFSYNEQFF
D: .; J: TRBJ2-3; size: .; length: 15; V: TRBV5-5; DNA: TGTGCCAGCAGCACTCCGACGGCCCAATACCATACGCAGTATTTT; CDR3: CASSTPTAQYHTQYF
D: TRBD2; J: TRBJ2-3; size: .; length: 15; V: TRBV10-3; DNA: TGTGCCATCAGTGAGAAGCGGGGAAGCACAGATACGCAGTATTTT; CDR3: CAISEKRGSTDTQYF
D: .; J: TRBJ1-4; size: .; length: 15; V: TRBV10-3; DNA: TGTGCCATCAGTGATAAGGGGGGAACTAATGAAAAACTGTTTTTT; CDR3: CAISDKGGTNEKLFF
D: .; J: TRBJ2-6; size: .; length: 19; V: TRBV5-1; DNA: TGCGCCAGCAGCCCTCTATCGGGCGGCGCGATCTCTGGGGCCAACGTCCTGACTTTC; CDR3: CASSPLSGGAISGANVLTF
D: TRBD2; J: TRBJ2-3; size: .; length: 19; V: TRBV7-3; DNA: TGTGCCAGCAGCTTAAGCCTCTCGCTAGCGGGAGGTGATAAAGATACGCAGTATTTT; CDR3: CASSLSLSLAGGDKDTQYF
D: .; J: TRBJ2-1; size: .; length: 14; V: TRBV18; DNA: TGTGCCAGCTCACCACCAGGGATCGCCAATGAGCAGTTCTTC; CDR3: CASSPPGIANEQFF
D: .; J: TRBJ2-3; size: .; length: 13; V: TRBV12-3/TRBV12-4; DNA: TGTGCCAGCAGTGGACTGTATGTAGATACGCAGTATTTT; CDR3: CASSGLYVDTQYF
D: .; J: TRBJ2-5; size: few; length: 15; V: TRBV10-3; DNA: TGTGCCATCAGTGAGTCGAATCCTTCAACTGAGACCCAGTACTTC; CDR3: CAISESNPSTETQYF
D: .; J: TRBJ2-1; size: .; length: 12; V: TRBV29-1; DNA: TGCAGCGCCGGGACGGAGTACAATGAGCAGTTCTTC; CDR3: CSAGTEYNEQFF